This entry is about one TCR beta chain. The data were obtained in a study of molecular identifiers for immune sequencing clone quantification. One entry per CDR3 protein results from TCRdb running MiXCR on the PCR reads. The sample lists under 800,000 distinct CDR3 sequences; around 25% were seen once. V was cut by 7 bases and J by 3 bases, with 10 bases left in between. The CDR3 runs 12 residues. CDR1 is LNHDA, CDR2 SQIVND, per germline (reference sequence). The sample was naive CD8+ T cells from blood, with Jurkat cell RNA spiked in. The subset: FACS-sorted CD8+CD4-CCR7+CD45RA+ naive T cells. The chain recombines TRBV19 with TRBJ2-7, with D tentatively TRBD1 or TRBD2 (5 bases each). The receptor comes from a human donor in good health. Some libraries in this study had Jurkat cell RNA spiked in. This CDR3 reads CASTGQNYEQYF. In nucleotides, the CDR3 is TGTGCCAGTACGGGGCAGAACTACGAGCAGTACTTC.